Below, 11 T cell receptor beta chains from the same sample are listed, as sequenced in a study of CD8 T cells in ankylosing spondylitis. MiXCR, applied by TCRdb to the 5' RACE reads, yields one record per CDR3 protein. The table lists fewer than 25,000 distinct CDR3 sequences, 13% of them singletons. Sequences were obtained from blood. These receptors were taken from a male donor with ankylosing spondylitis or in good health (not recorded which).

This clonotype was seen more than once but under ten times. The chain couples TRBV5-1 to TRBJ2-1; TRBD2 is a possible D gene (6 bases). Trimming took off 0 bases at V and 14 bases at J, with 24 bases between the two ends. There are 16 residues in the CDR3. Germline loops: CDR1 SGHRS, CDR2 YFSETQ. The CDR3 spells CASSLGLGASETVEFF. CDR3 DNA sequence: TGCGCCAGCAGCTTGGGTCTTGGGGCTAGCGAGACCGTCGAGTTCTTC.

The chain carries TRBV3-1 and TRBJ2-5; maybe TRBD2 (5 bases). Trimming left V 3 bases short and J 5 bases short, with 10 bases between. The germline V gene encodes CDR1 LGHDT and CDR2 YNNKEL (reference sequence). This CDR3 contains 13 residues. The CDR3 here is CASSQRAEETQYF. For the CDR3, the DNA is TGTGCCAGCAGCCAGCGAGCGGAGGAGACCCAGTACTTC.

The sample holds many counts of this clonotype. The chain carries TRBV7-2 and TRBJ1-5; 7 bases fit TRBD1. V was pared by 5 bases and J by 4 bases, with 5 bases of the junction left unmatched. CDR3 length: 14 amino acids. The V gene's germline CDR1 is SGHTA and CDR2 FQGNSA. This CDR3 is CASSPTGSNQPQHF. CDR3 DNA: TGTGCCAGCAGCCCGACAGGGTCAAATCAGCCCCAGCATTTT.

CDR3 nucleotide sequence: TGTGCCAGTAGTATCAAGAGTAACACCGGGGAGCTGTTTTTT. Protein product: CASSIKSNTGELFF. The V and J genes are TRBV19 and TRBJ2-2; D remains unclear. V lost 3 bases and J lost 2, with 7 bases in between. The CDR3 is 14 residues long. CDR1 is LNHDA and CDR2 is SQIVND in the germline V gene (reference sequence). Combining the CDR3 with reference TRBV19 and TRBJ2-2 gives the whole variable domain DGGITQSPKYLFRKEGQNVTLSCEQNLNHDAMYWYRQDPGQGLRLIYYSQIVNDFQKGDIAEGYSVSREKKESFPLTVTSAQKNPTAFYLCASSIKSNTGELFFGEGSRLTVL.

The J gene is TRBJ1-1, the V gene TRBV6-6, with a tentative D call TRBD1 (6 bases). This CDR3 spans 16 amino acids. The V end lost 2 bases, the J end lost 2 bases, and 15 bases lay between the germline ends. Germline CDR1 is MNHNY and CDR2 is SVGAGI (reference sequence). This CDR3 reads CASSYTQTGLNTEAFF. The CDR3 DNA sequence: TGTGCCAGCAGTTACACCCAGACAGGCTTAAACACTGAAGCTTTCTTT.

The rearrangement uses TRBV12-3 or TRBV12-4 and TRBJ2-1; 11 positions match TRBD2. Trimming removed 9 bases from V and 5 bases from J; junction bases left unmatched: 9. The CDR3 contains 15 residues. CDR3 in DNA: TGTGCCAGTTCACCGGGACTAGCGGTGAACAATGAGCAGTTCTTC. Translation: CASSPGLAVNNEQFF.

This clonotype was seen at least ten times. This rearrangement joins TRBV7-6 to TRBJ2-3; D is unresolved. Germline CDR1 and CDR2: SGHVS and FNYEAQ. The CDR3 length is 12 residues. V dropped 4 bases and J dropped 2 bases, with 4 bases sitting between them. CDR3 nucleotides: TGTGCCAGCAGCTACAACACAGATACGCAGTATTTT. Its protein product is CASSYNTDTQYF.

V is TRBV9 and J is TRBJ2-1, with no clear D. CDR3 size: 15 residues. V was cut by 3 bases and J by 2 bases, with 12 bases left in between. Germline V gene data show CDR1 as SGDLS and CDR2 as YYNGEE. CDR3 amino acids: CASSEGRGAYNEQFF. For the CDR3, the DNA is TGTGCCAGCAGCGAGGGTCGTGGGGCCTACAATGAGCAGTTCTTC.

The chain recombines TRBV15 with TRBJ2-3; 10 bases fit TRBD2. The V and J ends lost 0 bases and 3 bases, in that order; junction bases with no gene match: 6. There are 17 residues in the CDR3. Per the germline V gene, CDR1 is LNHNV and CDR2 is YYDKDF (reference sequence). The CDR3 loop reads CATSRDPSGSRTDTQYF. The CDR3 bases are TGTGCCACCAGCAGAGATCCTAGCGGGAGTCGAACAGATACGCAGTATTTT.

This clonotype was detected a few times. The chain uses TRBV7-9 and TRBJ1-1; tentative D call: TRBD1 (5 bases). Trimming stripped 2 bases from V and 5 bases from J, with 9 bases between. The germline gives CDR1 SEHNR, CDR2 FQNEAQ (reference sequence). The CDR3 loop spans 13 amino acids. CDR3 region: CASSLQGGTEAFF. The CDR3 DNA is TGTGCCAGCAGCTTACAGGGAGGTACTGAAGCTTTCTTT.

In this sample, this clonotype turned up a few times. This chain connects TRBV7-3 to TRBJ2-1; D tentatively fits TRBD1 or TRBD2 (5 bases each). CDR1 and CDR2 (germline): SGHTA, FQGTGA. This CDR3 comprises 16 residues. With 4 bases removed from V and 0 bases from J, the gap between germline ends came to 13 bases. As DNA, the CDR3 is TGTGCCAGCAGCTCATCGGGACCCAGCTCCTACAATGAGCAGTTCTTC. Amino acid sequence: CASSSSGPSSYNEQFF.